Given below is one TCR beta chain in context. In its sample, this clone was seen once. Its antigen remains unidentified. Per-nucleotide qualities are absent, and no much larger clonotype sits a single base away. The sample belongs to a study of vaccination effects on CD4 cells after COVID-19 (dated by TCRdb to the early 2020s). Regarding the research as a whole: Across the study, the median time from the second dose to post-vaccine sampling was 72 days (range 14 to 241). In the study, cultures from other donors were sequenced using the Oncomine TCR Beta short-read assay on an Illumina iSeq 100. The study compared SARS-CoV-2 spike-specific CD4+ TCR repertoires before and after mRNA vaccination in COVID-19 convalescent patients and infection-naive vaccine recipients. Altogether, some ten COVID-19 convalescent patients and several SARS-CoV-2-naive healthy vaccine recipients made up the full study. Overall study results and their limits: At late post-vaccination timepoints, both infection-induced and vaccine-induced clones showed marked clonal contraction, consistent with waning T cell responses. Only a small number of convalescent patients were included, and no early post-infection timepoints were available, which limited the study. Among healthy vaccine recipients, nearly all vaccine-induced clones were SARS-CoV-2 mono-reactive, and only 1 of 255 was cross-reactive with common cold coronaviruses.

The germline V gene gives CDR1 as SGHAT and CDR2 as FQNNGV. V is shortened by 4 bases, J by 0 bases, and the region joining them spans 18 bases. There are 17 amino acids in the CDR3, from cysteine to phenylalanine inclusive. Only the CDR3 portion is preserved as DNA: 51 bases, with reading frame beginning at the first base. The protocol used for the library was the immunoSEQ multiplex PCR assay. TCR beta CDR3 sequencing was performed on DNA from the cultured, isolated CD4+ T cells. The original methods were these. The analysis removed non-productive TCR sequences, trimmed reads to the CDR3 region, and retained only CDR3s that were 7 or more amino acids long. The MANAFEST web app was used to pick out antigen-specific clonotypes by comparing their expansion in peptide wells with that in reference cultures. To count as positive, a clone had to show expansion at FDR<0.05 compared with the reference and with all other wells, an odds ratio above 5, and a frequency above 0.1% in two replicate wells. Cross-reactive clonotypes were defined as significantly expanded in SARS-CoV-2 spike wells and in at least one common cold coronavirus spike condition. Using the stringdist R package, CDR3 similarity was measured by Levenshtein distance, and unrooted trees were constructed with ape in R 3.6.1. TCRdb mirrors the immuneACCESS table, restricted to in-frame sequences. Some clones are absent from its copies; in checked studies, under half trace to an unresolved V gene, and the reason for the others is unknown. The V and J calls and clone size were taken over from that table, and D and trimming were inferred from the DNA. This sample lists approximately 11,000 clones; more than 70% were detected once. The top ten clones comprise under 9.5% of the sample.

To identify antigen-specific CD4+ T cell clonotypes by their expansion, the ViraFEST assay first stimulated PBMC with viral peptide pools and then applied TCR sequencing. After approximately 11 days of culture, CD4+ T cells were isolated with the EasySep CD4+ T cell isolation kit. Participants received two doses of either the BNT162b2 or the mRNA-1273 mRNA SARS-CoV-2 vaccine. Negative nucleocapsid antibody results before and after vaccination confirmed that the healthy vaccine recipients had no prior SARS-CoV-2 infection. Fewer than 2.5 million PBMC per well were cultured in IMDM with around 5% human AB serum, 8 to 10 IU/ml IL-2 and gentamicin, plus 10 ug/ml peptides. Half of the culture medium was replaced with fresh IL-2-containing medium on days 3 and 7. Each peptide stimulation condition was cultured in triplicate wells unless otherwise noted. Using Ficoll-Paque Plus gradient centrifugation, PBMC were separated from whole blood and then either used fresh or cryopreserved at -140C. The overlapping peptide pools covered the spike proteins of SARS-CoV-2 as well as those of the common cold coronaviruses HCoV-NL63, HCoV-OC43 and HCoV-229E. Genomic DNA was extracted from cultured CD4+ T cells with the QIAamp micro DNA kit.

This sequence originates from a human donor who received a COVID-19 vaccine. The sequence links TRBV11-2 to TRBJ1-2; a weak D assignment points to TRBD1 (6 bases agree). The material was CD4+ T cells from PBMCs cultured with SARS-CoV-2 spike peptides, obtained after COVID-19 vaccination. Explained via the paper, the cell subset or site label denotes: SARS-CoV-2 spike overlapping peptide pool stimulation. In nucleotides, the sequence is TGTGCCAGCAGCTCCCTTAGGGGGGTCCGAGCTAACTATGGCTACACCTTC. Translated, it reads CASSSLRGVRANYGYTF.